This T cell receptor (beta chain) was recovered during a study of CD8 T cells in ankylosing spondylitis. Findings of the study overall: Reactive arthritis synovial fluid and blood were previously reported to contain some motif variants. Clones linked to disease, bearing a CD8+ phenotype, were relatively rare in peripheral blood. Blood of patients with ankylosing spondylitis appeared to be characterized by a TCR beta motif of several highly homologous variants. Disease-associated clones were reportedly significantly overrepresented in matched ankylosing spondylitis synovial fluid.

A single count supports this clonotype. The antigen is undetermined. Germline V gives CDR1 SNHLY, CDR2 FYNNEI. The ends were cut back, 7 bases at V and 4 bases at J, with 11 bases in the middle. The CDR3 has 13 amino acids. Researchers built TCR beta libraries using quantitative 5'-RACE with molecular barcodes. TCRdb itself ran the 5' RACE reads through MiXCR, one entry per CDR3 protein. The sample holds fewer than 400,000 distinct CDR3 sequences; around 24% are singletons and the top ten take approximately 15%. The sequence came from a male donor with ankylosing spondylitis. The sequenced sample consisted of blood, either unsorted or a sorted T cell fraction (not recorded which). The genes are TRBV2 and TRBJ2-1; no reliable D call. The DNA of the CDR3 is TGTGCCAGCAAACTCGCTAGTTACAATGAGCAGTTCTTC. Its translation is CASKLASYNEQFF.